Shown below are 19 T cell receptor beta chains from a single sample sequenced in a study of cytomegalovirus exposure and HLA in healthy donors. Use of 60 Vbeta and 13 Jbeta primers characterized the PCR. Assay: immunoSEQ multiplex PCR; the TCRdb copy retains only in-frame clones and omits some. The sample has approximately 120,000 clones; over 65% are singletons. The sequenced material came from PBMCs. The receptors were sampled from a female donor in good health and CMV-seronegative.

For the CDR3, the DNA is TGTGCCAGCAGCGCGGGACAGGTTAAAGTCGGCTACACCTTC. It is translated as CASSAGQVKVGYTF. This chain links TRBV9 with TRBJ1-2, with 8 bases aligning to TRBD1. V was clipped by 3 bases and J by 8 bases; unmatched bases: 9. Per germline, CDR1 SGDLS and CDR2 YYNGEE. This CDR3 is built from 14 residues.

CDR3 sequence: CASSQAGGPTQYF. In DNA, the CDR3 is TGCGCCAGCAGCCAAGCGGGGGGGCCGACGCAGTATTTT. This sequence joins TRBV4-3 and TRBJ2-3, with 8 positions matching TRBD2. The trim removed 1 base at V and 9 bases at J, leaving 3 bases unmatched. The length of the CDR3 is 13 residues. Germline values: CDR1 LGHNA, CDR2 YSLEER.

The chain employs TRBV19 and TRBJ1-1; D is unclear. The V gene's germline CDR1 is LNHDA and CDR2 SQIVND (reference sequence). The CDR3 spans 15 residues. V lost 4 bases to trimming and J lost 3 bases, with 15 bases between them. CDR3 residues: CASSNREHTYTEAFF. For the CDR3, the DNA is TGTGCCAGTAGTAATCGGGAGCACACCTACACTGAAGCTTTCTTT.

The CDR3 DNA is TGTGCCAGCAGCTTATTCCGGACAGGGCCCAATCAGCCCCAGCATTTT. Amino acid sequence: CASSLFRTGPNQPQHF. The rearrangement uses TRBV7-8 and TRBJ1-5; 8 bases are a match to TRBD1. The CDR3 sequence is 16 residues long. Germline trimming cut 2 bases from V and 3 bases from J; bases unmatched to any gene: 6. Per germline, CDR1 SGHVS and CDR2 FQNEAQ.

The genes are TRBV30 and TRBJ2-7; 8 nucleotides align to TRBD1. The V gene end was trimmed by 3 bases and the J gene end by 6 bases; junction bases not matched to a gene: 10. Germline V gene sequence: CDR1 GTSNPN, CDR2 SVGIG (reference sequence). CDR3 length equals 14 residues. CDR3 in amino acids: CAWRSIGQGTEQYF. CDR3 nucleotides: TGTGCCTGGAGGTCCATCGGACAGGGAACCGAGCAGTACTTC.

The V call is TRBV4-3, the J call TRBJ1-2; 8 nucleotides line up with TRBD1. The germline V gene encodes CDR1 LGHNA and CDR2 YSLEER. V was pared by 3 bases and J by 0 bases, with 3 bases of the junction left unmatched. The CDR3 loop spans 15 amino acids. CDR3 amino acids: CASSHDRGTNYGYTF. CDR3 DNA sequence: TGCGCCAGCAGCCACGACAGGGGAACTAACTATGGCTACACCTTC.

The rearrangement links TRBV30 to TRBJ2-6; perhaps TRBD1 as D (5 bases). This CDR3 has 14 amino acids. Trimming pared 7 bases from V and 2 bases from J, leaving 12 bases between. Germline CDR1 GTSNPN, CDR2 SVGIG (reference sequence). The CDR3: CALKRGAGANVLTF. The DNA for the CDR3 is TGTGCCTTGAAAAGGGGTGCTGGGGCCAACGTCCTGACTTTC.

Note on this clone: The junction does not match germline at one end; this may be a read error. CDR3 coding DNA: TGTGCCTGGAGTTCCCGACAGGGTAGCAGTCAGCCCCAGCATTTT. It encodes CAWSSRQGSSQPQHF. This chain connects TRBV30 to TRBJ1-5; 7 bases map to TRBD1. CDR1 and CDR2 from the germline V gene are GTSNPN and SVGIG (reference sequence). The CDR3 contains 15 residues.

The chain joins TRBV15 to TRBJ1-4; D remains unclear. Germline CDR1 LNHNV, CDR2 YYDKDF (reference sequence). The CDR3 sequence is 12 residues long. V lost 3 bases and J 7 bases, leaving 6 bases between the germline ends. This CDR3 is CATSRAGEKLFF. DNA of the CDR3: TGTGCCACCAGCAGGGCGGGTGAAAAACTGTTTTTT.

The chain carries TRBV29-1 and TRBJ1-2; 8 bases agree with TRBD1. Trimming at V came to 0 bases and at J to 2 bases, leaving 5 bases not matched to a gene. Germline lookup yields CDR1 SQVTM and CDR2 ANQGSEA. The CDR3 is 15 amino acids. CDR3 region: CSVEDRTGTNYGYTF. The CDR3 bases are TGCAGCGTTGAAGATCGGACAGGGACCAACTATGGCTACACCTTC. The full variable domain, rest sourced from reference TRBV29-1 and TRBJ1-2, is SAVISQKPSRDICQRGTSLTIQCQVDSQVTMMFWYRQQPGQSLTLIATANQGSEATYESGFVIDKFPISRPNLTFSTLTVSNMSPEDSSIYLCSVEDRTGTNYGYTFGSGTRLTVV.

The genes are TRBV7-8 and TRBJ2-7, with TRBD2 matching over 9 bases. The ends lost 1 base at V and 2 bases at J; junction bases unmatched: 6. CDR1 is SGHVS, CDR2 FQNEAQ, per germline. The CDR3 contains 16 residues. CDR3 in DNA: TGTGCCAGCAGCTTAGTACCTAGCGGGGTGACCTACGAGCAGTACTTC. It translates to CASSLVPSGVTYEQYF.

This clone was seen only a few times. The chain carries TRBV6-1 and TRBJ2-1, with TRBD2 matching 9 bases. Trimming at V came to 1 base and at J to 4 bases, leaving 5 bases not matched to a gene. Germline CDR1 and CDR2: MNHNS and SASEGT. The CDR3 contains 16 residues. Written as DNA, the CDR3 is TGTGCCAGCAGTGAAGTCGCTAGCGGGGTATACAATGAGCAGTTCTTC. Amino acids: CASSEVASGVYNEQFF.

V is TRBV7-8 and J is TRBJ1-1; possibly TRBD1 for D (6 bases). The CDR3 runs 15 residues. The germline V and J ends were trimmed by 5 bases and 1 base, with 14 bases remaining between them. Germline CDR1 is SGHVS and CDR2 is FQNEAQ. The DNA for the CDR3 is TGTGCCAGCAGCGGGAGGGGGGGGAGGAACACTGAAGCTTTCTTT. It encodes CASSGRGGRNTEAFF.

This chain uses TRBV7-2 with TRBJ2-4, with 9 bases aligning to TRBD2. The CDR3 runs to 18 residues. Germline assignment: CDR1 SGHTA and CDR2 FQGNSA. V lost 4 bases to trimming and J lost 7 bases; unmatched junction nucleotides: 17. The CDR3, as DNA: TGTGCCAGCAGCTCTCTTAGCTCGGGCGTGCGGGGGGGGAACATTCAGTACTTC. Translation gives CASSSLSSGVRGGNIQYF. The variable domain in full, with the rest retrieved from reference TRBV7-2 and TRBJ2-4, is GAGVSQSPSNKVTEKGKDVELRCDPISGHTALYWYRQSLGQGLEFLIYFQGNSAPDKSGLPSDRFSAERTGGSVSTLTIQRTQQEDSAVYLCASSSLSSGVRGGNIQYFGAGTRLSVL.

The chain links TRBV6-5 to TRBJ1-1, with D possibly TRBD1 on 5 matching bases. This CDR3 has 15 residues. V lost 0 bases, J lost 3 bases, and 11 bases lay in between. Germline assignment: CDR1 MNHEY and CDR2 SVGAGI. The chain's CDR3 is CASSYSGGWDTEAFF. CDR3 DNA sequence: TGTGCCAGCAGTTACTCGGGGGGTTGGGACACTGAAGCTTTCTTT.

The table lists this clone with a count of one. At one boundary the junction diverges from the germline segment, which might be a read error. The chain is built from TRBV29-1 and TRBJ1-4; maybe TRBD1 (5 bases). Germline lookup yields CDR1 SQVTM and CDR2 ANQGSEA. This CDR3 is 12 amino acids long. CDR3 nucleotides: TGCATCGCGGGGGACGTCTATGATAAACTGTTTTTT. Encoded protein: CIAGDVYDKLFF.

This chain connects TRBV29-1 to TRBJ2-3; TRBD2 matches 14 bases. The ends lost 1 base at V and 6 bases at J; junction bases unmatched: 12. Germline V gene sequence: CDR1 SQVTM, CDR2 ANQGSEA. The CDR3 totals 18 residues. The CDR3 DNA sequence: TGCAGCGTTGAAGGGGCCGGGACTAGCGGGGGTACCGCGGATACGCAGTATTTT. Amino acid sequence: CSVEGAGTSGGTADTQYF.

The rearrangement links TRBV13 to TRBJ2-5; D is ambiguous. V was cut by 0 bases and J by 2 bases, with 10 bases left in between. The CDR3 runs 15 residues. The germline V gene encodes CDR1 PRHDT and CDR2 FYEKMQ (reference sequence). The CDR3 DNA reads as TGTGCCAGCAGCTTAGGCCCACGGGTTCAAGAGACCCAGTACTTC. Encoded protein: CASSLGPRVQETQYF. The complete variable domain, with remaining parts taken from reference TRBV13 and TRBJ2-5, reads AAGVIQSPRHLIKEKRETATLKCYPIPRHDTVYWYQQGPGQDPQFLISFYEKMQSDKGSIPDRFSAQQFSDYHSELNMSSLELGDSALYFCASSLGPRVQETQYFGPGTRLLVL.

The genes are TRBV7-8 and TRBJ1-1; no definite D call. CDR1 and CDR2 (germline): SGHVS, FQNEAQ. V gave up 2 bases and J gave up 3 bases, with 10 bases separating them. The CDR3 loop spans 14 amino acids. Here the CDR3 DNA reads TGTGCCAGCAGCTTACGGGAGGGCGACACTGAAGCTTTCTTT. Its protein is CASSLREGDTEAFF.